Below, 26 T cell receptor beta chains from the same sample are listed, as sequenced in a study of T-cell memory formation after mild COVID-19 (dated by TCRdb to the early 2020s). The protocol used for the library was 5' RACE. Sequenced using an Illumina NovaSeq 6000. TCRdb trimmed public reads at Q25 via fastp, called clones via MiXCR and kept in-frame beta chains. Records with the same CDR3 protein are collapsed into one entry carrying the most frequent genes and DNA. This sample comprises under 450,000 distinct CDR3 sequences, less than 25% of them detected only once. In total, the top ten clones hold around 13% of the sample. The sample comprised PBMCs or a T cell subset sorted from them (not recorded which). The receptor set was obtained from an adult woman who had mild COVID-19 (a few samples of this study predate the infection). The sample titles of this study are shuffled in the database, so cell type and time point are left out; the donor was told from shared clones.

This clonotype has just a few counts. The V and J genes are TRBV7-9 and TRBJ2-5, with 7 bases identical to TRBD2. From germline, CDR1 is SEHNR and CDR2 FQNEAQ (reference sequence). The CDR3 runs to 14 residues. V trimming: 5 bases; J trimming: 4 bases; junction bases outside the gene matches: 7. This CDR3 reads CASSANWGGETQYF. CDR3 DNA sequence: TGTGCCAGCAGCGCCAATTGGGGGGGAGAGACCCAGTACTTC.

This clonotype has just a few counts. CDR3 coding DNA: TGTGCCAGCAGCTTCGGACAGAGCTCCTATAATTCACCCCTCCACTTT. Translating gives CASSFGQSSYNSPLHF. The chain links TRBV27 to TRBJ1-6; D is possibly TRBD1 (6 bases). CDR1 is MNHEY and CDR2 is SMNVEV in the germline V gene (reference sequence). Trimming left V 6 bases short and J 0 bases short, with 12 bases between. This CDR3 is built from 16 residues.

This clonotype has just a few counts. V usage is TRBV29-1 and J usage is TRBJ1-2, with no clear D. This CDR3 region has 12 residues. The V gene's germline CDR1 is SQVTM and CDR2 ANQGSEA. Trimming removed 3 bases from V and 8 bases from J, with 13 bases in between. This chain's CDR3 is CSVEALEGGYTF. CDR3 DNA: TGCAGCGTTGAGGCGTTGGAGGGAGGCTACACCTTC.

The rearrangement joins TRBV4-1 to TRBJ2-7; D is uncertain. Trimming left V 0 bases short and J 5 bases short, with 8 bases between. In germline, CDR1 is MGHRA, CDR2 YSYEKL. CDR3 length equals 13 residues. CDR3 DNA: TGCGCCAGCAGCCAAGAAGTTCAGGACGAGCAGTACTTC. Its protein product is CASSQEVQDEQYF.

The genes are TRBV7-3 and TRBJ1-1; 10 nucleotides match TRBD1. With V trimmed by 6 bases and J by 5 bases, 6 bases remained unmatched. Germline loops: CDR1 SGHTA, CDR2 FQGTGA. This CDR3 contains 14 residues. CDR3 sequence reads: CASRRDRGGTEAFF. The DNA of the CDR3 is TGTGCCAGCAGGCGGGACAGGGGAGGAACTGAAGCTTTCTTT.

This clonotype was recorded many times. The chain has TRBV4-3 and TRBJ2-3, with 12 positions matching TRBD2. Germline V gene data show CDR1 as LGHNA and CDR2 as YSLEER. This CDR3 has 16 amino acids. Trimming cost V 1 base and J 5 bases; bases outside gene matches: 4. CDR3 bases: TGCGCCAGCAGCCAAGGGGGACTAGCGGGTCGAGATACGCAGTATTTT. The encoded protein is CASSQGGLAGRDTQYF.

A single count supports this clonotype. CDR3 sequence (DNA): TGTGCCAGCGGGGACCGACTAGCCCGCACAGATACGCAGTATTTT. Translated, it gives CASGDRLARTDTQYF. The chain couples TRBV7-9 to TRBJ2-3, with 7 bases lining up with TRBD2. V dropped 8 bases and J dropped 1; count of bases not matched to a gene: 9. The CDR3 is made up of 15 amino acids. Germline values: CDR1 SEHNR, CDR2 FQNEAQ (reference sequence).

The sample holds many counts of this clonotype. The chain uses TRBV4-1 and TRBJ2-3; 10 nucleotides match TRBD1. The CDR3 consists of 16 residues. Germline CDR1 and CDR2: MGHRA and YSYEKL. The J segment lost 1 base and the V segment lost 2 bases, leaving 3 bases of the junction unmatched. This CDR3 reads CASSQSGTGGTDTQYF. The CDR3 region has the DNA TGCGCCAGCAGCCAATCCGGGACAGGGGGCACAGATACGCAGTATTTT.

This clonotype has ten or more counts. The V call is TRBV7-2, the J call TRBJ1-4; D is perhaps TRBD1 (6 bases). CDR3 size: 14 residues. From germline, CDR1 is SGHTA and CDR2 FQGNSA. With 1 base removed from V and 8 bases from J, the gap between germline ends came to 11 bases. Here the CDR3 reads CASSLGQGREKLFF. The CDR3 DNA is TGTGCCAGCAGCTTAGGTCAGGGGCGCGAAAAACTGTTTTTT.

This chain uses TRBV5-1 with TRBJ1-1; no clear D gene. The CDR3 length is 15 residues. Looked up from germline, CDR1 is SGHRS and CDR2 is YFSETQ. Trimming shortened V by 0 bases and J by 0 bases, and 9 bases separated the two germline ends. The CDR3 reads CASSLEEAMNTEAFF. CDR3 coding DNA: TGCGCCAGCAGCTTGGAGGAGGCTATGAACACTGAAGCTTTCTTT. The complete variable domain, with remaining parts taken from reference TRBV5-1 and TRBJ1-1, reads KAGVTQTPRYLIKTRGQQVTLSCSPISGHRSVSWYQQTPGQGLQFLFEYFSETQRNKGNFPGRFSGRQFSNSRSEMNVSTLELGDSALYLCASSLEEAMNTEAFFGQGTRLTVV.

The rearrangement joins TRBV6-5 to TRBJ1-2; 8 bases map to TRBD1. With 5 bases clipped from V and 8 bases from J, the junction kept 10 bases outside the gene matches. The CDR3 has 14 amino acids. The germline gives CDR1 MNHEY, CDR2 SVGAGI. Written as DNA, the CDR3 is TGTGCCAGCAGTCGTGGGACAGGCTACTGGGGCTACACCTTC. Protein sequence: CASSRGTGYWGYTF.

J is TRBJ2-6 and V is TRBV2; tentatively, D is TRBD2 (6 bases). V dropped 6 bases and J dropped 1 base, with 10 bases sitting between them. CDR1 and CDR2 from the germline V gene are SNHLY and FYNNEI. This CDR3 region has 15 residues. The CDR3 coding sequence is TGTGCCAGCAGCGCCCGGGGGTCTGGGGCCAACGTCCTGACTTTC. Amino acid sequence: CASSARGSGANVLTF.

The chain employs TRBV5-1 and TRBJ2-2, with no clear D. V lost 0 bases and J 0 bases, leaving 9 bases between the germline ends. Germline CDR1 is SGHRS and CDR2 is YFSETQ. This CDR3 has 16 residues. The CDR3 DNA reads TGCGCCAGCAGCTTGGAGGTCAGACCGAACACCGGGGAGCTGTTTTTT. It encodes CASSLEVRPNTGELFF.

The chain couples TRBV30 to TRBJ1-5; D is perhaps TRBD1 (6 bases). Deletions cut 5 bases from V and 4 bases from J, with 12 bases between. Germline loops: CDR1 GTSNPN, CDR2 SVGIG (reference sequence). The CDR3 consists of 13 residues. The CDR3 DNA follows: TGTGCCTGGCAAGGGGGTGGTAATCAGCCCCAGCATTTT. It is translated as CAWQGGGNQPQHF.

There are a few counts of this clonotype. The chain uses TRBV7-9 and TRBJ2-7; TRBD1 is a possible D gene (6 bases). The CDR3 is 13 residues long. CDR1 and CDR2 from the germline V gene are SEHNR and FQNEAQ (reference sequence). Trimming cost V 6 bases and J 0 bases, with 9 bases left between them. This CDR3 is CASSKQGSYEQYF. Written as DNA, the CDR3 is TGTGCCAGCAGTAAACAGGGCTCCTACGAGCAGTACTTC.

This clonotype has only a few counts. The chain combines TRBV7-9 with TRBJ2-7; TRBD1 is a possible D gene (6 bases). CDR1 is SEHNR and CDR2 is FQNEAQ in the germline V gene (reference sequence). Trimming stripped 1 base from V and 7 bases from J, with 8 bases between. CDR3 length equals 12 residues. CDR3 DNA sequence: TGTGCCAGCAGCTTAGGGGACAAAGAGCAGTACTTC. It encodes CASSLGDKEQYF.

This clonotype was seen a few times. The chain combines TRBV5-1 with TRBJ1-1; D unresolved. The V and J ends lost 6 bases and 4 bases respectively, with 13 bases between them. The CDR3 has 13 amino acids. Germline V CDR1 and CDR2: SGHRS, YFSETQ. CDR3 DNA: TGCGCCAGCACGGCTATCGGAGGCACTGAAGCTTTCTTT. Translation gives CASTAIGGTEAFF.

The chain carries TRBV11-1 and TRBJ2-7; 8 positions agree with TRBD2. V lost 5 bases and J lost 2; bases outside the gene matches: 5. The CDR3 covers 14 residues. Germline V lookup: CDR1 SGHAT, CDR2 FQDESV (reference sequence). The CDR3 spells CASSRSGSPYEQYF. The DNA of the CDR3 is TGTGCCAGCAGCAGGAGCGGGAGCCCCTACGAGCAGTACTTC.

This clonotype was seen more than once but under ten times. V and J are TRBV12-3 or TRBV12-4 and TRBJ2-3; no firm D call. This CDR3 is built from 13 residues. V gave up 7 bases and J gave up 4 bases, with 12 bases separating them. The CDR3 DNA reads as TGTGCCAGCAACAGCGACATTCCAGATACGCAGTATTTT. Encoded protein: CASNSDIPDTQYF.

The chain recombines TRBV24-1 with TRBJ2-7; D remains unclear. CDR3 length equals 14 residues. V was clipped by 1 base and J by 5 bases, with 11 bases between them. CDR1 and CDR2 (germline): KGHDR, SFDVKD. The CDR3 bases are TGTGCCACCAGTGATTTCAGCCGGCCCGACGAGCAGTACTTC. As protein: CATSDFSRPDEQYF.

This clonotype occurred many times. This chain links TRBV4-2 with TRBJ1-5, with TRBD1 as a possible D gene (6 bases). Germline V gene sequence: CDR1 LGHNA, CDR2 YNFKEQ. This CDR3 contains 15 residues. Trimming cost V 1 base and J 1 base, with 8 bases left between them. CDR3 protein: CASSQVGGSNQPQHF. The CDR3, as DNA: TGTGCCAGCAGCCAAGTAGGGGGGAGCAATCAGCCCCAGCATTTT.

In its sample, this clonotype was seen a few times. The gene calls are TRBV11-3 and TRBJ2-2, with D unclear. Germline lookup yields CDR1 SGHNT and CDR2 YENEEA. The CDR3 covers 16 residues. V shed 5 bases and J shed 0 bases, with 13 bases lying between them. In DNA form, the CDR3 reads TGTGCCAGCAGCCTCCGTGGGTCAGCGAACACCGGGGAGCTGTTTTTT. As protein: CASSLRGSANTGELFF.

This clonotype was seen more than once but under ten times. The J gene is TRBJ2-7, the V gene TRBV7-9; the match to TRBD1 covers 10 bases. This CDR3 is built from 13 residues. CDR1 is SEHNR and CDR2 is FQNEAQ in the germline V gene (reference sequence). Trimming removed 6 bases from V and 9 bases from J; junction bases left unmatched: 8. The DNA of the CDR3 is TGTGCCAGCAGACGCGGACAGGGGGGCGCGCAGTACTTC. Amino acid sequence: CASRRGQGGAQYF.

This clonotype was recorded a few times. V usage is TRBV24-1 and J usage is TRBJ2-2; D is unresolved. Germline CDR1 and CDR2: KGHDR and SFDVKD. V shed 0 bases and J shed 6 bases, with 7 bases lying between them. The CDR3 extends over 14 amino acids. CDR3: CATSDLRQAGELFF. The CDR3 DNA reads TGTGCCACCAGTGATTTGCGGCAGGCCGGGGAGCTGTTTTTT.

J is TRBJ1-1 and V is TRBV15, with 8 bases identical to TRBD1. V trimming: 5 bases; J trimming: 2 bases; junction bases outside the gene matches: 7. The CDR3 consists of 15 residues. Germline V lookup: CDR1 LNHNV, CDR2 YYDKDF (reference sequence). CDR3 DNA: TGTGCCACCAGCGCTTTACAGGGGGTAAACACTGAAGCTTTCTTT. Translated, it gives CATSALQGVNTEAFF.

This clonotype has a handful of counts. The V gene is TRBV11-1, the J gene TRBJ2-1; TRBD2 matches 8 bases. The V gene end was trimmed by 4 bases and the J gene end by 15 bases; junction bases not matched to a gene: 11. The CDR3 has 13 residues. Germline V gene data show CDR1 as SGHAT and CDR2 as FQDESV (reference sequence). The CDR3 sequence: CASSSPGTSRSFF. DNA for the CDR3: TGTGCCAGCAGCTCCCCCGGGACTAGTCGATCGTTCTTC.